This TCR beta chain emerged from a study of control samples from healthy donors and cancer patients. Germline assignment: CDR1 KGHDR and CDR2 SFDVKD. The CDR3 has 16 residues. V was pared by 5 bases and J by 0 bases, with 16 bases between. Profiling relied on immunoSEQ multiplex PCR, and the TCRdb table lists in-frame clones only, not all of them. The sample carries around 190,000 clones, 85% to 95% recorded once. The chain couples TRBV24-1 to TRBJ2-7, with D unclear. This sequence originates from a man aged 25-45 years in good health. What was sequenced was blood. The CDR3 sequence is CATSGPGPTSSYEQYF. CDR3 bases: TGTGCCACCAGTGGTCCCGGTCCGACGAGCTCCTACGAGCAGTACTTC.